This passage covers 30 T cell receptor beta chains from one sample sequenced in a study of cytomegalovirus exposure and HLA in healthy donors. PCR was performed using 60 Vbeta and 13 Jbeta primers. TCRdb's copy holds only in-frame clones and misses some; the assay was immunoSEQ multiplex PCR. The sample table sets out 60,000 or so clones. Sequencing used PBMCs. These receptor sequences come from a man aged 45-65 years in good health and CMV-seropositive.

V is TRBV19 and J is TRBJ1-2, with 7 nucleotides matching TRBD1. The CDR3 spans 14 residues. Germline assignment: CDR1 LNHDA and CDR2 SQIVND (reference sequence). V was pared by 5 bases and J by 8 bases, with 11 bases of the junction left unmatched. CDR3 coding DNA: TGTGCCAGTAGTGACCAGACAGGGATCGGGGGCTACACCTTC. Its protein product is CASSDQTGIGGYTF.

The CDR3 sequence: CASSGPGGQPQHF. DNA for the CDR3: TGTGCCAGCAGTGGGCCAGGGGGACAGCCCCAGCATTTT. This chain joins TRBV27 and TRBJ1-5; 7 nucleotides line up with TRBD1. The CDR3 totals 13 residues. CDR1 and CDR2 from the germline V gene are MNHEY and SMNVEV (reference sequence). V was clipped by 5 bases and J by 7 bases; unmatched bases: 5.

J is TRBJ2-5 and V is TRBV9; 10 positions agree with TRBD2. The CDR3 totals 17 residues. The V gene end was trimmed by 0 bases and the J gene end by 2 bases; junction bases not matched to a gene: 7. Germline CDR1 and CDR2: SGDLS and YYNGEE. Written as DNA, the CDR3 is TGTGCCAGCAGCGTAGGCTCTAGCGGGGGTAATCAAGAGACCCAGTACTTC. This sequence encodes CASSVGSSGGNQETQYF. Filled out from reference TRBV9 and TRBJ2-5, the complete variable domain reads DSGVTQTPKHLITATGQRVTLRCSPRSGDLSVYWYQQSLDQGLQFLIQYYNGEERAKGNILERFSAQQFPDLHSELNLSSLELGDSALYFCASSVGSSGGNQETQYFGPGTRLLVL.

V gene TRBV18 combines with J gene TRBJ2-1; 7 nucleotides agree with TRBD1. V lost 5 bases and J lost 6; bases outside the gene matches: 16. CDR1 and CDR2 (germline): KGHSH, LQKENI. The CDR3 runs 17 residues. The CDR3 loop reads CASSSGTGQAVGNEQFF. The CDR3 nucleotides are TGTGCCAGCTCATCAGGCACCGGACAGGCGGTGGGCAATGAGCAGTTCTTC.

This chain connects TRBV6-6 to TRBJ2-1; 9 bases agree with TRBD2. J gave up 5 bases and V 10 bases, and 6 bases lay outside the gene matches. The CDR3 consists of 13 residues. Germline V gene lookup returns CDR1 MNHNY and CDR2 SVGAGI (reference sequence). Here the CDR3 reads CATSRLADNEQFF. The DNA for the CDR3 is TGTGCCACCTCCCGACTAGCGGACAATGAGCAGTTCTTC.

The chain employs TRBV7-2 and TRBJ2-7; D might be TRBD2 (5 bases). Germline V gives CDR1 SGHTA, CDR2 FQGNSA. This CDR3 region has 14 residues. V lost 2 bases and J 6 bases, leaving 14 bases between the germline ends. The CDR3 DNA reads as TGTGCCAGCAGCTTAAGATCCCGGGCGGGCGAGCAGTACTTC. Translated, it gives CASSLRSRAGEQYF.

The rearrangement joins TRBV18 to TRBJ2-1; D is unclear. Germline CDR1 KGHSH, CDR2 LQKENI. Trimming shortened V by 2 bases and J by 7 bases, and 12 bases separated the two germline ends. This CDR3 spans 14 amino acids. The CDR3 loop is CASSPRQVNNEQFF. In DNA form, the CDR3 reads TGTGCCAGCTCACCAAGGCAGGTGAATAATGAGCAGTTCTTC.

V usage is TRBV7-2 and J usage is TRBJ2-7; D call uncertain. V was pared by 0 bases and J by 7 bases, with 4 bases between. CDR3 size: 11 residues. The germline V gene encodes CDR1 SGHTA and CDR2 FQGNSA. This CDR3 is CASSLAREQYF. CDR3 coding DNA: TGTGCCAGCAGCTTAGCGCGAGAGCAGTACTTC.

The chain recombines TRBV9 with TRBJ1-2; TRBD1 aligns across 7 bases. The V gene end was trimmed by 3 bases and the J gene end by 6 bases; junction bases not matched to a gene: 11. This CDR3 contains 15 residues. CDR1 SGDLS and CDR2 YYNGEE come from the germline V gene. CDR3 amino acids: CASSAWSDRAHGYTF. The CDR3 coding sequence is TGTGCCAGCAGCGCCTGGAGCGACAGGGCCCATGGCTACACCTTC.

V gene TRBV28 combines with J gene TRBJ1-1, with D hard to call. V lost 3 bases, J lost 6 bases, and 14 bases lay in between. This CDR3 region has 14 residues. From germline, CDR1 is MDHEN and CDR2 SYDVKM. CDR3 protein: CASSLGGRVAEAFF. The CDR3 bases are TGTGCCAGCAGTTTGGGAGGGAGGGTAGCTGAAGCTTTCTTT.

J is TRBJ2-7 and V is TRBV10-2; 10 bases match TRBD2. The length of the CDR3 is 17 residues. With 3 bases clipped from V and 2 bases from J, the junction kept 10 bases outside the gene matches. Germline-derived CDR1 and CDR2 are WSHSY and SAAADI. CDR3 nucleotides: TGCGCCAGCAGTGAAGTGGGACTAGCGTCGGGCGCCTACGAGCAGTACTTC. This translates into CASSEVGLASGAYEQYF.

The CDR3 spells CASSPDFNTGELFF. The CDR3 DNA reads as TGTGCCAGCAGCCCGGACTTTAACACCGGGGAGCTGTTTTTT. The chain combines TRBV7-8 with TRBJ2-2, with TRBD2 as a possible D gene (5 bases). Trimming pared 5 bases from V and 2 bases from J, leaving 9 bases between. The CDR3 loop spans 14 amino acids. From germline, CDR1 is SGHVS and CDR2 FQNEAQ.

Here the CDR3 reads CARAVPYSNQPQHF. The DNA of the CDR3 is TGTGCCAGGGCGGTTCCTTATAGCAATCAGCCCCAGCATTTT. The V and J genes are TRBV25-1 and TRBJ1-5; D is ambiguous. Trimming took off 9 bases at V and 0 bases at J, with 12 bases between the two ends. The germline V gene encodes CDR1 MGHDK and CDR2 SYGVNS. This CDR3 contains 14 residues.

The chain employs TRBV6-5 and TRBJ2-7; 7 positions match TRBD1. Trimming cost V 2 bases and J 3 bases; bases outside gene matches: 10. The CDR3 extends over 16 amino acids. From germline, CDR1 is MNHEY and CDR2 SVGAGI. The CDR3 sequence: CASSYPRERGLYEQYF. Written as DNA, the CDR3 is TGTGCCAGCAGTTACCCCCGGGAAAGGGGGCTCTACGAGCAGTACTTC.

The rearrangement uses TRBV7-3 and TRBJ2-1, with TRBD2 identical over 12 bases. V trimming: 3 bases; J trimming: 1 base; junction bases outside the gene matches: 1. The CDR3 runs to 16 residues. Germline V lookup: CDR1 SGHTA, CDR2 FQGTGA. The chain's CDR3 is CASSFGLAGSYNEQFF. Written as DNA, the CDR3 is TGTGCCAGCAGCTTTGGACTAGCGGGGTCCTACAATGAGCAGTTCTTC.

The rearrangement uses TRBV28 and TRBJ1-2; D not certain. The V end lost 5 bases, the J end lost 0 bases, and 13 bases lay between the germline ends. Germline loops: CDR1 MDHEN, CDR2 SYDVKM. The CDR3 sequence is 15 residues long. Written as DNA, the CDR3 is TGTGCCAGCAGTCCCGGTGGCGGAGCTAACTATGGCTACACCTTC. It specifies CASSPGGGANYGYTF.

The chain uses TRBV7-6 and TRBJ2-3; no reliable D call. The germline V gene encodes CDR1 SGHVS and CDR2 FNYEAQ. Trimming pared 0 bases from V and 2 bases from J, leaving 6 bases between. This CDR3 has 14 amino acids. CDR3 sequence: CASSLASHTDTQYF. The CDR3 DNA sequence: TGTGCCAGCAGCTTAGCTTCACACACAGATACGCAGTATTTT.

The J gene is TRBJ2-7, the V gene TRBV5-1; 11 nucleotides line up with TRBD1. This CDR3 comprises 13 residues. The J segment lost 5 bases and the V segment lost 4 bases, leaving 2 bases of the junction unmatched. Germline V lookup: CDR1 SGHRS, CDR2 YFSETQ. CDR3: CASSRGQGDEQYF. DNA of the CDR3: TGCGCCAGCAGCCGGGGACAGGGGGACGAGCAGTACTTC.

The V and J genes are TRBV9 and TRBJ2-5, with a tentative D call TRBD1 (5 bases). The length of the CDR3 is 15 residues. Trimming removed 1 base from V and 5 bases from J, with 15 bases in between. The V gene's germline CDR1 is SGDLS and CDR2 YYNGEE. CDR3 sequence (DNA): TGTGCCAGCAGCGTATCGAAAGGGGCCGGGGAGACCCAGTACTTC. This codes for CASSVSKGAGETQYF.

V usage is TRBV27 and J usage is TRBJ2-7; 7 bases are shared with TRBD1. The CDR3 has 14 residues. Germline values: CDR1 MNHEY, CDR2 SMNVEV (reference sequence). Losses at the gene ends were 6 bases for V and 6 bases for J; bases not matched to a gene: 11. Written as DNA, the CDR3 is TGTGCCAGCAGAAAGACAGGGCTCCCGGGCGAGCAGTACTTC. Its translation: CASRKTGLPGEQYF.

This chain joins TRBV7-8 and TRBJ2-7; D is undetermined. Trimming removed 5 bases from V and 1 base from J, with 9 bases in between. Germline V gives CDR1 SGHVS, CDR2 FQNEAQ. CDR3 length: 13 residues. The chain's CDR3 is CASSNGLSYEQYF. The CDR3 DNA sequence: TGTGCCAGCAGCAACGGTTTATCCTACGAGCAGTACTTC.

The CDR3 DNA sequence: TGTGCCAGCAGCTTAGAACTGGGGGCGATCAAAGAGACCCAGTACTTC. As protein: CASSLELGAIKETQYF. The chain carries TRBV7-6 and TRBJ2-5; TRBD1 might be the D (6 bases). CDR1 and CDR2 (germline): SGHVS, FNYEAQ. Trimming removed 1 base from V and 3 bases from J, with 15 bases in between. This CDR3 is built from 16 residues.

V and J are TRBV7-6 and TRBJ2-7; TRBD1 might be the D (6 bases). Germline assignment: CDR1 SGHVS and CDR2 FNYEAQ. V lost 4 bases to trimming and J lost 0 bases, with 10 bases between them. The CDR3 has 14 amino acids. The CDR3 nucleotides are TGTGCCAGCAGCTCCGGACAGACCTCCTACGAGCAGTACTTC. Encoded protein: CASSSGQTSYEQYF. Filled out from reference TRBV7-6 and TRBJ2-7, the complete variable domain reads GAGVSQSPRYKVTKRGQDVALRCDPISGHVSLYWYRQALGQGPEFLTYFNYEAQQDKSGLPNDRFSAERPEGSISTLTIQRTEQRDSAMYRCASSSGQTSYEQYFGPGTRLTVT.

The chain combines TRBV7-9 with TRBJ1-4; 8 bases map to TRBD1. Per the germline V gene, CDR1 is SEHNR and CDR2 is FQNEAQ (reference sequence). The ends lost 5 bases at V and 5 bases at J; junction bases unmatched: 4. The length of the CDR3 is 14 residues. The CDR3 DNA follows: TGTGCCAGCAGCCAAAGACAGGGGAATGAAAAACTGTTTTTT. Translating it yields CASSQRQGNEKLFF.

As regards this clone: Other DNA sequences in the same sample also yield this CDR3. This rearrangement joins TRBV9 to TRBJ1-2; TRBD1 agrees at 7 bases. V lost 2 bases to trimming and J lost 3 bases; unmatched junction nucleotides: 7. Germline CDR1 SGDLS, CDR2 YYNGEE. The CDR3 has 15 amino acids. CDR3 in DNA: TGTGCCAGCAGCGTCACAGGGGCAACCGACTATGGCTACACCTTC. Protein: CASSVTGATDYGYTF. The variable domain in full, with the rest retrieved from reference TRBV9 and TRBJ1-2, is DSGVTQTPKHLITATGQRVTLRCSPRSGDLSVYWYQQSLDQGLQFLIQYYNGEERAKGNILERFSAQQFPDLHSELNLSSLELGDSALYFCASSVTGATDYGYTFGSGTRLTVV.

This chain connects TRBV7-8 to TRBJ2-7; 13 bases match TRBD2. CDR1 is SGHVS and CDR2 is FQNEAQ in the germline V gene. This CDR3 contains 16 residues. V lost 5 bases and J lost 0; bases outside the gene matches: 4. The CDR3 DNA is TGTGCCAGCAGCCTAGGACTAGCGGGGGACTCCTACGAGCAGTACTTC. It specifies CASSLGLAGDSYEQYF.

The genes are TRBV6-5 and TRBJ1-2, with D uncertain. Germline V gene sequence: CDR1 MNHEY, CDR2 SVGAGI. The V gene lost 6 bases and the J gene lost 4 bases, with 12 bases spanning the gap. The CDR3 runs to 13 residues. CDR3 in DNA: TGTGCCAGCAGCCGCCCGGGGTTCTATGGCTACACCTTC. Amino acids: CASSRPGFYGYTF.

The chain couples TRBV29-1 to TRBJ2-7; TRBD2 might be the D (6 bases). V was trimmed by 6 bases and J by 0 bases, leaving 9 bases between them. The germline CDR1 and CDR2 sequences are SQVTM and ANQGSEA. The CDR3 spans 12 residues. This CDR3 is CSVAGGSYEQYF. The CDR3 bases are TGCAGCGTCGCCGGGGGCTCCTACGAGCAGTACTTC.

The CDR3 sequence: CASSPGITYNEQFF. DNA for the CDR3: TGTGCCAGTTCCCCCGGGATCACCTACAATGAGCAGTTCTTC. This chain joins TRBV18 and TRBJ2-1; tentatively, D is TRBD2 (5 bases). The CDR3 is 14 residues long. V was trimmed by 9 bases and J by 2 bases, leaving 14 bases between them. Germline V gene lookup returns CDR1 KGHSH and CDR2 LQKENI.

V usage is TRBV6-6 and J usage is TRBJ1-1; D is ambiguous. Germline-derived CDR1 and CDR2 are MNHNY and SVGAGI (reference sequence). Between the trimmed V and J ends, which lost 3 bases and 7 bases, there was a span of 6 bases. The CDR3 contains 11 residues. CDR3 bases: TGTGCCAGCAGTTATACAGTTGAAGCTTTCTTT. It codes for CASSYTVEAFF.